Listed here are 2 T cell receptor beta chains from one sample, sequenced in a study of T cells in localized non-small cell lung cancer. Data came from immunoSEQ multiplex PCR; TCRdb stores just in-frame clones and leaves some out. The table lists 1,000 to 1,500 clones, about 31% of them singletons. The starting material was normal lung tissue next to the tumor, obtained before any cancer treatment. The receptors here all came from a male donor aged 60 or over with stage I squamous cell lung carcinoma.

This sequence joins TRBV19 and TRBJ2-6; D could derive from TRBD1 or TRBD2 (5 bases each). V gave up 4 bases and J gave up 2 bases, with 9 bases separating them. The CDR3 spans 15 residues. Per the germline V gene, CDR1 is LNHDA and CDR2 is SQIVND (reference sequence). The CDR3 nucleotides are TGTGCCAGTAGTACAGGGAGAACTGGGGCCAACGTCCTGACTTTC. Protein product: CASSTGRTGANVLTF.

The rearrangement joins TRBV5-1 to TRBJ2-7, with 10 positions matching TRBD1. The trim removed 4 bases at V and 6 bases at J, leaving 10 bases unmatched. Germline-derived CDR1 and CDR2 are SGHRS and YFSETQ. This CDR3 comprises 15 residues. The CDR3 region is CASSPSKDRGCEQYF. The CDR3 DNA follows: TGCGCCAGCAGCCCATCCAAGGACAGGGGGTGCGAGCAGTACTTC.